Listed here are 23 T cell receptor beta chains from one sample, sequenced in a study of T-cell memory formation after mild COVID-19. TCRdb used MiXCR to reprocess the 5' RACE reads, holding one entry per CDR3 protein. The table has some 600,000 distinct CDR3 sequences, approximately 15% seen once. Specimen: PBMCs or a T cell subset sorted from them (not recorded which). These receptors were collected from an adult woman who had mild COVID-19 (a few samples of this study predate the infection). Cell type and time point are not known.

This clonotype was seen a handful of times. V and J are TRBV6-5 and TRBJ1-1, with 7 bases fitting TRBD1. There are 20 residues in the CDR3. The V and J ends lost 0 bases and 5 bases, in that order; junction bases with no gene match: 21. Germline CDR1 MNHEY, CDR2 SVGAGI. CDR3 loop: CASSYSALRDSQVLLTEAFF. The DNA of the CDR3 is TGTGCCAGCAGTTACTCGGCTCTCCGGGACAGCCAAGTCCTGTTGACTGAAGCTTTCTTT.

This clonotype was seen more than once but under ten times. The chain carries TRBV2 and TRBJ2-2, with 9 bases fitting TRBD1. CDR1 and CDR2 (germline): SNHLY, FYNNEI. The CDR3 is 15 amino acids. J was trimmed by 2 bases and V by 8 bases; bases with no gene match: 6. CDR3 amino acids: CASLKGQGNTGELFF. The CDR3, as DNA: TGTGCCAGCCTTAAGGGACAGGGCAACACCGGGGAGCTGTTTTTT. Full variable domain (missing parts from reference TRBV2 and TRBJ2-2): EPEVTQTPSHQVTQMGQEVILRCVPISNHLYFYWYRQILGQKVEFLVSFYNNEISEKSEIFDDQFSVERPDGSNFTLKIRSTKLEDSAMYFCASLKGQGNTGELFFGEGSRLTVL.

This clonotype occurred a few times. The chain links TRBV5-1 to TRBJ2-5; 9 bases are a match to TRBD2. The CDR3 sequence is 15 residues long. Germline loops: CDR1 SGHRS, CDR2 YFSETQ. The J segment lost 6 bases and the V segment lost 5 bases, leaving 11 bases of the junction unmatched. The CDR3 is CASRRGASGEKTQYF. The DNA for the CDR3 is TGCGCCAGCAGACGGGGGGCTAGCGGGGAAAAGACCCAGTACTTC.

CDR3 sequence: CASSPPVGGGKDEQFF. CDR3 coding DNA: TGTGCCAGCAGCCCCCCTGTTGGAGGGGGGAAGGATGAGCAGTTCTTC. The chain joins TRBV9 to TRBJ2-1; D assignment may be TRBD1 or TRBD2 (6 bases each). V lost 4 bases and J 8 bases, leaving 22 bases between the germline ends. The CDR3 runs to 16 residues. Germline CDR1 reads SGDLS; CDR2 reads YYNGEE.

J is TRBJ2-7 and V is TRBV29-1, with TRBD1 matching over 9 bases. The CDR3 is made up of 12 amino acids. The germline V gene encodes CDR1 SQVTM and CDR2 ANQGSEA. The ends lost 7 bases at V and 3 bases at J; junction bases unmatched: 4. CDR3 amino acids: CSAGTGIYEQYF. The CDR3 DNA sequence: TGCAGCGCTGGGACAGGGATCTACGAGCAGTACTTC.

CDR3 in DNA: TGTGCCAGCAGCCAAAATAGTGATCAGCCCCAGCATTTT. Protein: CASSQNSDQPQHF. J is TRBJ1-5 and V is TRBV3-1; D gene ambiguous. Germline V lookup: CDR1 LGHDT, CDR2 YNNKEL (reference sequence). The length of the CDR3 is 13 residues. The V end lost 2 bases, the J end lost 5 bases, and 7 bases lay between the germline ends.

The V call is TRBV6-5, the J call TRBJ2-1; D not certain. The CDR3 runs 15 residues. Trimming cost V 0 bases and J 3 bases, with 9 bases left between them. CDR1 and CDR2 (germline): MNHEY, SVGAGI. The CDR3 here is CASSYSAQRYNEQFF. CDR3 sequence (DNA): TGTGCCAGCAGTTACTCGGCCCAGCGCTACAATGAGCAGTTCTTC.

This clonotype was observed a few times. The gene calls are TRBV18 and TRBJ1-1; D is uncertain. Trimming shortened V by 3 bases and J by 1 base, and 6 bases separated the two germline ends. CDR3 length: 13 residues. CDR1 KGHSH and CDR2 LQKENI come from the germline V gene. The CDR3 DNA sequence: TGTGCCAGCTCACCGGGGTGGAACACTGAAGCTTTCTTT. It translates to CASSPGWNTEAFF.

The sample holds many counts of this clonotype. This chain connects TRBV4-2 to TRBJ2-5; D possibly corresponds to TRBD2 (6 bases). The CDR3 runs 16 residues. Germline V gene data show CDR1 as LGHNA and CDR2 as YNFKEQ. V lost 2 bases to trimming and J lost 3 bases, with 16 bases between them. CDR3 amino acids: CASSQSPRGLKETQYF. The CDR3 bases are TGTGCCAGCAGCCAATCTCCGCGGGGCCTGAAAGAGACCCAGTACTTC.

J is TRBJ1-1 and V is TRBV6-6, with D unresolved. Germline-derived CDR1 and CDR2 are MNHNY and SVGAGI (reference sequence). Between the trimmed V and J ends, which lost 3 bases and 8 bases, there was a span of 10 bases. The CDR3 extends over 12 amino acids. The CDR3: CASSYIGIEAFF. DNA for the CDR3: TGTGCCAGCAGTTATATCGGGATCGAAGCTTTCTTT.

Here the CDR3 DNA reads TGTGCCAGCAGCCAACGCCCGGGGGGCACAGATACGCAGTATTTT. It specifies CASSQRPGGTDTQYF. This rearrangement joins TRBV4-2 to TRBJ2-3; a weak D match, TRBD2 (6 bases). The CDR3 length is 15 residues. Deletions cut 2 bases from V and 1 base from J, with 10 bases between. Germline-derived CDR1 and CDR2 are LGHNA and YNFKEQ.

The J gene is TRBJ2-3, the V gene TRBV20-1; TRBD2 matches 14 bases. CDR1 and CDR2 from the germline V gene are DFQATT and SNEGSKA (reference sequence). V lost 6 bases, J lost 6 bases, and 14 bases stayed unmatched. The CDR3 spans 17 residues. The CDR3 DNA follows: TGCAGTGCCAGGAGACTAGGCGGACTAGCGGGGGGTGATACGCAGTATTTT. This encodes CSARRLGGLAGGDTQYF.

The chain employs TRBV7-6 and TRBJ1-2, with TRBD1 identical over 7 bases. This CDR3 contains 14 residues. Germline V gene data show CDR1 as SGHVS and CDR2 as FNYEAQ. V dropped 5 bases and J dropped 2; count of bases not matched to a gene: 5. CDR3 sequence: CASSAGTDNYGYTF. CDR3 sequence (DNA): TGTGCCAGCAGCGCGGGGACAGACAACTATGGCTACACCTTC.

About this clonotype: With a much larger clone just one base away, this may be a read error. The chain couples TRBV27 to TRBJ1-6; tentatively, D is TRBD1 (6 bases). V gave up 4 bases and J gave up 6 bases, with 10 bases separating them. CDR1 is MNHEY, CDR2 SMNVEV, per germline (reference sequence). The CDR3 is 14 residues long. CDR3 in DNA: TGTGCCAGCAGTTCCTTACAGGGTAATTCACCCCTCCACTTT. Residues: CASSSLQGNSPLHF.

The chain joins TRBV9 to TRBJ2-5; 8 positions agree with TRBD1. The V gene end was trimmed by 0 bases and the J gene end by 1 base; junction bases not matched to a gene: 8. The length of the CDR3 is 17 residues. Germline loops: CDR1 SGDLS, CDR2 YYNGEE. The CDR3 sequence is CASSVEAHRGFQETQYF. The CDR3 coding sequence is TGTGCCAGCAGCGTAGAAGCCCACAGGGGGTTCCAAGAGACCCAGTACTTC.

There are many counts of this clonotype. The V and J genes are TRBV12-3 or TRBV12-4 and TRBJ2-3; 7 nucleotides line up with TRBD1. With V trimmed by 1 base and J by 2 bases, 6 bases remained unmatched. The CDR3 spans 16 residues. The CDR3 loop is CASSLGQGYPTDTQYF. CDR3 in DNA: TGTGCCAGCAGTTTAGGACAGGGTTATCCCACAGATACGCAGTATTTT.

This clonotype was counted a few times. The chain is built from TRBV19 and TRBJ1-5; 8 bases agree with TRBD1. The V gene's germline CDR1 is LNHDA and CDR2 SQIVND (reference sequence). The CDR3 has 13 amino acids. Trimming at V came to 6 bases and at J to 6 bases, leaving 4 bases not matched to a gene. DNA of the CDR3: TGTGCCAGTAGATTGGACAGGGCTCAGCCCCAGCATTTT. Its translation is CASRLDRAQPQHF.

This clonotype was counted between two and nine times. This sequence joins TRBV6-1 and TRBJ2-5, with 12 bases lining up with TRBD2. The germline gives CDR1 MNHNS, CDR2 SASEGT. With V trimmed by 2 bases and J by 5 bases, 9 bases remained unmatched. This CDR3 is built from 17 residues. The CDR3 sequence: CASSEFTSGGFRETQYF. The DNA for the CDR3 is TGTGCCAGCAGTGAATTCACTAGCGGGGGGTTTAGGGAGACCCAGTACTTC.

This chain uses TRBV6-5 with TRBJ2-5; 9 bases are shared with TRBD2. The length of the CDR3 is 15 residues. The junction had 8 bases not matched to a gene; V was cut back by 4 bases and J by 5 bases. Germline CDR1 reads MNHEY; CDR2 reads SVGAGI. The chain's CDR3 is CASSLGGRASETQYF. In DNA form, the CDR3 reads TGTGCCAGCAGTTTGGGCGGGAGGGCCTCCGAGACCCAGTACTTC.

V and J are TRBV5-1 and TRBJ1-3; D unresolved. From germline, CDR1 is SGHRS and CDR2 YFSETQ. The ends were cut back, 3 bases at V and 0 bases at J, with 13 bases in the middle. The CDR3 extends over 16 amino acids. The CDR3 region is CASSSSLTYSGNTIYF. DNA of the CDR3: TGCGCCAGCAGCTCGTCCTTGACTTACTCTGGAAACACCATATATTTT.

The CDR3 region has the DNA TGCGCCAGCAGCTGGGGGTCAGAGACCCAGTACTTC. Protein sequence: CASSWGSETQYF. The chain carries TRBV5-1 and TRBJ2-5; possibly TRBD1 or TRBD2 for D (5 bases each). Germline loops: CDR1 SGHRS, CDR2 YFSETQ. CDR3 size: 12 residues. Trimming took off 3 bases at V and 4 bases at J, with 7 bases between the two ends.

This clonotype was counted between two and nine times. CDR3 loop: CASSRGGARKEKLFF. As DNA, the CDR3 is TGTGCCAGCAGCCGGGGCGGGGCACGGAAAGAAAAACTGTTTTTT. This chain joins TRBV7-6 and TRBJ1-4, with D possibly matching TRBD1 (5 bases). Per the germline V gene, CDR1 is SGHVS and CDR2 is FNYEAQ. There are 15 residues in the CDR3. V lost 5 bases and J lost 8, with 18 bases in between.

The chain's CDR3 is CATSRDRSGSSYNEQFF. CDR3 DNA: TGTGCCACCAGCAGAGACCGTAGCGGGAGCTCCTACAATGAGCAGTTCTTC. The J gene is TRBJ2-1, the V gene TRBV15; TRBD2 agrees at 9 bases. The V gene end was trimmed by 0 bases and the J gene end by 0 bases; junction bases not matched to a gene: 3. This CDR3 has 17 amino acids. CDR1 is LNHNV, CDR2 YYDKDF, per germline (reference sequence). Looking up the rest from reference TRBV15 and TRBJ2-1 gives the full variable domain: DAMVIQNPRYQVTQFGKPVTLSCSQTLNHNVMYWYQQKSSQAPKLLFHYYDKDFNNEADTPDNFQSRRPNTSFCFLDIRSPGLGDTAMYLCATSRDRSGSSYNEQFFGPGTRLTVL.